The 19 T cell receptor beta chains in this list originate from one sample, sequenced in a study of CD8 T cells in Susac syndrome. The authors reverse transcribed roughly 0.5 to 1 ug RNA with random hexamers. TCRdb passed the immunoSEQ multiplex PCR reads through MiXCR, listing each CDR3 protein once. Here the sample spans under 200,000 distinct CDR3 sequences, 95% to 97% being singletons. The sample consisted of CD4+ T cells from PBMCs. Every receptor here comes from a human donor with Susac syndrome.

V is TRBV2 and J is TRBJ1-2, with D unclear. The CDR3 is 13 amino acids. V lost 2 bases to trimming and J lost 8 bases, with 12 bases between them. Looked up from germline, CDR1 is SNHLY and CDR2 is FYNNEI. The CDR3 reads CASSERTGRGYTF. The CDR3 DNA is TGTGCCAGCAGTGAACGGACGGGTAGAGGCTACACCTTC.

The V call is TRBV4-3, the J call TRBJ2-5; 7 positions agree with TRBD2. V trimming: 4 bases; J trimming: 4 bases; junction bases outside the gene matches: 12. The CDR3 length is 16 residues. CDR1 and CDR2 (germline): LGHNA, YSLEER. This CDR3 is CASSRLAGGKGETQYF. The CDR3 coding sequence is TGCGCCAGCAGCCGACTCGCCGGGGGGAAAGGAGAGACCCAGTACTTC.

This clonotype was observed a few times. V is TRBV4-2 and J is TRBJ2-5; D might be TRBD2 (6 bases). V was cut by 2 bases and J by 4 bases, with 8 bases left in between. Germline loops: CDR1 LGHNA, CDR2 YNFKEQ. CDR3 length equals 13 residues. The CDR3 is CASSQQRVETQYF. The CDR3 DNA reads TGTGCCAGCAGCCAACAGCGGGTAGAGACCCAGTACTTC.

This clonotype was detected only once. V usage is TRBV14 and J usage is TRBJ1-1; possible D gene TRBD1, 6 bases. The CDR3 is 13 amino acids. The V end lost 6 bases, the J end lost 4 bases, and 12 bases lay between the germline ends. Looked up from germline, CDR1 is SGHDN and CDR2 is FVKESK. CDR3 sequence reads: CASSRTVLTEAFF. The CDR3 nucleotides are TGTGCCAGCAGTCGGACAGTGCTCACTGAAGCTTTCTTT.

The chain has TRBV7-2 and TRBJ2-3; no definite D call. In germline, CDR1 is SGHTA, CDR2 FQGNSA. The V and J ends lost 0 bases and 2 bases respectively, with 6 bases between them. The CDR3 is 14 residues long. The CDR3 sequence: CASSLAKITDTQYF. In DNA, the CDR3 is TGTGCCAGCAGCTTAGCGAAAATCACAGATACGCAGTATTTT.

DNA of the CDR3: TGTGCCACCAGTGATTTTGGGACGGAGTCGCCCCAGCATTTT. It yields the protein CATSDFGTESPQHF. This chain uses TRBV24-1 with TRBJ1-5; D perhaps matches TRBD1 (5 bases). CDR1 KGHDR and CDR2 SFDVKD come from the germline V gene. V lost 1 base and J lost 9, with 12 bases in between. This CDR3 comprises 14 residues.

CDR3 sequence (DNA): TGCAGTGCCAACTCCTTCCAGGCGAACTACGAGCAGTACTTC. Amino acids: CSANSFQANYEQYF. The J gene is TRBJ2-7, the V gene TRBV20-1; D gene unclear. Looked up from germline, CDR1 is DFQATT and CDR2 is SNEGSKA (reference sequence). The V end was cut by 6 bases, the J end by 3 bases, with 18 bases between. The CDR3 totals 14 residues.

The chain uses TRBV5-1 and TRBJ1-1; D is possibly TRBD1 (5 bases). The CDR3 totals 14 residues. The V end was cut by 4 bases, the J end by 4 bases, with 14 bases between. The V gene's germline CDR1 is SGHRS and CDR2 YFSETQ. The CDR3 is CASSPPQGSTEAFF. The CDR3 nucleotides read TGCGCCAGCAGCCCGCCGCAGGGTTCCACTGAAGCTTTCTTT. Filled out from reference TRBV5-1 and TRBJ1-1, the complete variable domain reads KAGVTQTPRYLIKTRGQQVTLSCSPISGHRSVSWYQQTPGQGLQFLFEYFSETQRNKGNFPGRFSGRQFSNSRSEMNVSTLELGDSALYLCASSPPQGSTEAFFGQGTRLTVV.

The V and J genes are TRBV5-1 and TRBJ2-1; 9 bases line up with TRBD2. Per germline, CDR1 SGHRS and CDR2 YFSETQ. J was trimmed by 7 bases and V by 7 bases; bases with no gene match: 12. The CDR3 spans 15 residues. CDR3 region: CASERVAGAGNEQFF. The CDR3 DNA sequence: TGCGCCAGCGAACGTGTAGCGGGAGCGGGAAATGAGCAGTTCTTC.

This clonotype has just one count. The DNA for the CDR3 is TGTGCCAGCAGCGCGGGGTACACTGAAGCTTTCTTT. This translates into CASSAGYTEAFF. The chain combines TRBV11-2 with TRBJ1-1; no definite D call. V lost 5 bases to trimming and J lost 3 bases, with 7 bases between them. The germline V gene encodes CDR1 SGHAT and CDR2 FQNNGV. The CDR3 has 12 amino acids.

This clonotype turned up a few times. The chain carries TRBV12-3 or TRBV12-4 and TRBJ1-3; TRBD1 matches at 7 bases. V was clipped by 3 bases and J by 1 base; unmatched bases: 3. This CDR3 has 15 amino acids. In nucleotides, the CDR3 is TGTGCCAGCAGTTTGGGACAGTCATCTGGAAACACCATATATTTT. Amino acids: CASSLGQSSGNTIYF.

CDR3: CSAPGGNYGYTF. In DNA form, the CDR3 reads TGCAGTGCCCCCGGCGGTAACTATGGCTACACCTTC. This rearrangement joins TRBV20-1 to TRBJ1-2; D is unclear. The CDR3 is 12 residues long. CDR1 is DFQATT, CDR2 SNEGSKA, per germline (reference sequence). V lost 6 bases, J lost 1 base, and 9 bases lay in between.

This clonotype was seen only once. The genes are TRBV5-1 and TRBJ1-2; 8 nucleotides line up with TRBD1. V dropped 0 bases and J dropped 8; count of bases not matched to a gene: 6. CDR1 and CDR2 from the germline V gene are SGHRS and YFSETQ. CDR3 length equals 14 residues. CDR3 protein: CASSLEHRGVGYTF. In DNA form, the CDR3 reads TGCGCCAGCAGCTTGGAGCACAGGGGGGTCGGCTACACCTTC.

The chain joins TRBV9 to TRBJ2-1; no clear D. This CDR3 spans 14 amino acids. Germline-derived CDR1 and CDR2 are SGDLS and YYNGEE. The V end was cut by 4 bases, the J end by 7 bases, with 15 bases between. The CDR3 bases are TGTGCCAGCAGCCGCCGGGTGGGTCCGAATGAGCAGTTCTTC. Translating it yields CASSRRVGPNEQFF.

This clonotype was seen a few times. V is TRBV7-2 and J is TRBJ2-5; D is ambiguous. Trimming took 8 bases from V and 1 from J, leaving 5 bases between them. The CDR3 totals 11 residues. CDR1 is SGHTA and CDR2 is FQGNSA in the germline V gene. The CDR3, as DNA: TGTGCCAGCGGCCGCCAAGAGACCCAGTACTTC. Encoded protein: CASGRQETQYF.

V gene TRBV7-2 combines with J gene TRBJ1-5, with 7 nucleotides matching TRBD1. With V trimmed by 2 bases and J by 4 bases, 5 bases remained unmatched. CDR1 is SGHTA, CDR2 FQGNSA, per germline. CDR3 length equals 15 residues. The chain's CDR3 is CASSLNRGWNQPQHF. DNA for the CDR3: TGTGCCAGCAGCTTAAACAGGGGTTGGAATCAGCCCCAGCATTTT.

The J gene is TRBJ2-6, the V gene TRBV29-1; 7 positions match TRBD1. In germline, CDR1 is SQVTM, CDR2 ANQGSEA. This CDR3 has 16 residues. Germline trimming cut 7 bases from V and 0 bases from J; bases unmatched to any gene: 9. CDR3 in amino acids: CSGMTGLNSGANVLTF. CDR3 bases: TGCAGCGGTATGACAGGGCTCAACTCTGGGGCCAACGTCCTGACTTTC.

This clonotype was seen just once. This rearrangement joins TRBV7-2 to TRBJ2-1; unclear D gene. Germline CDR1 is SGHTA and CDR2 is FQGNSA. Trimming cost V 4 bases and J 7 bases, with 14 bases left between them. The CDR3 has 14 residues. In DNA, the CDR3 is TGTGCCAGCAGCTCGGTGCGCCATGGTAATGAGCAGTTCTTC. It codes for CASSSVRHGNEQFF.

The gene calls are TRBV12-3 or TRBV12-4 and TRBJ1-4, with 9 bases aligning to TRBD1. V lost 4 bases and J lost 8; bases outside the gene matches: 17. CDR3 length: 18 amino acids. The CDR3 region has the DNA TGTGCCAGCAGTTCCTCTCCGGGACAGGGTTCGTCTAGGGAAAAACTGTTTTTT. The encoded protein is CASSSSPGQGSSREKLFF.